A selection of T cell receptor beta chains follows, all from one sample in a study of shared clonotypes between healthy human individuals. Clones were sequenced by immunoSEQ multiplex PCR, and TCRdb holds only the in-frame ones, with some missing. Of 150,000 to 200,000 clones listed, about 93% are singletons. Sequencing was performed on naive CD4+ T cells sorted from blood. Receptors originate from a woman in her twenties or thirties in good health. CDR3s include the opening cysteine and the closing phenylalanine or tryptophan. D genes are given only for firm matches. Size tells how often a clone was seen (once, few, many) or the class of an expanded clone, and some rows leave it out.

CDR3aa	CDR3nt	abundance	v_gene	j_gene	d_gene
CAISGSEGTSGNTIYF	TGTGCCATCAGTGGATCAGAGGGGACCTCTGGAAACACCATATATTTT	-	TRBV10-3	TRBJ1-3	-
CASTSLGRTRPF	TGTGCCAGCACCTCCCTAGGGAGGACACGGCCTTTT	-	TRBV6-9	TRBJ1-4	-
CASSLSGNTIYF	TGTGCCAGCAGTTTGAGTGGAAACACCATATATTTT	-	TRBV28	TRBJ1-3	-
CASSLLAGAHEQYF	TGTGCCAGCAGTTTACTAGCGGGAGCCCACGAGCAGTACTTC	-	TRBV27	TRBJ2-7	TRBD2
CASSPSYGRVSGANVLTF	TGTGCCAGCTCACCGTCCTACGGGAGGGTCTCTGGGGCCAACGTCCTGACTTTC	-	TRBV18	TRBJ2-6	TRBD2
CASSSGTGFSEQYF	TGTGCCAGCAGCTCCGGGACAGGGTTCTCCGAGCAGTACTTC	-	TRBV28	TRBJ2-7	TRBD1
CASSLTAPNEQFF	TGTGCCAGCAGCTTAACAGCCCCTAATGAGCAGTTCTTC	-	TRBV5-4	TRBJ2-1	-
CASSTGPGEQYF	TGTGCCAGCAGCACTGGCCCCGGCGAGCAGTACTTC	-	TRBV7-6	TRBJ2-7	-
CASSRDRENTGELFF	TGTGCCAGCAGCAGGGACAGGGAAAACACCGGGGAGCTGTTTTTT	-	TRBV7-2	TRBJ2-2	TRBD1
CASSPDSDSGANVLTF	TGTGCCAGCAGCCCAGACTCAGACTCTGGGGCCAACGTCCTGACTTTC	-	TRBV5-4	TRBJ2-6	-
CATTLMSGNNEQYF	TGCGCCACCACCCTAATGAGCGGGAATAACGAGCAGTACTTC	-	TRBV10-2	TRBJ2-7	TRBD2
CASSEGETQYF	TGTGCCAGCAGTGAAGGGGAGACCCAGTACTTC	-	TRBV2	TRBJ2-5	-
CASRHGQRNTEAFF	TGTGCCAGCAGGCACGGACAGAGAAACACTGAAGCTTTCTTT	-	TRBV6-1	TRBJ1-1	-
CASSGDRVWETQYF	TGTGCCAGCAGTGGCGACAGGGTTTGGGAGACCCAGTACTTC	-	TRBV25-1	TRBJ2-5	TRBD1
CASSRTGAYEQYF	TGCGCCAGTAGCCGAACAGGGGCCTACGAGCAGTACTTC	-	TRBV5-1	TRBJ2-7	TRBD1
CASRLAGIPYEQYF	TGTGCCAGCAGGCTAGCGGGTATCCCCTACGAGCAGTACTTC	once	TRBV6-1	TRBJ2-7	TRBD2
CASSVEGTEAFF	TGTGCCAGCAGTGTCGAAGGGACTGAAGCTTTCTTT	once	TRBV28	TRBJ1-1	-
CASSQVPGEGDTQYF	TGCGCCAGCAGCCAAGTTCCGGGAGAAGGCGATACGCAGTATTTT	once	TRBV4-1	TRBJ2-3	-
CASSLVQGENIQYF	TGTGCCAGCAGCTTAGTTCAGGGGGAGAACATTCAGTACTTC	-	TRBV7-3	TRBJ2-4	TRBD1
CASSQGRTSGLMGRDEQFF	TGCGCCAGCAGCCAAGGTAGGACTAGCGGACTAATGGGGCGGGATGAGCAGTTCTTC	-	TRBV4-1	TRBJ2-1	TRBD2
CSGTGSAGNTIYF	TGCAGCGGTACAGGGAGCGCTGGAAACACCATATATTTT	once	TRBV29-1	TRBJ1-3	-
CAISESTSSQETQYF	TGTGCCATCAGTGAGTCGACTAGCAGCCAAGAGACCCAGTACTTC	once	TRBV10-3	TRBJ2-5	TRBD2
CAWSLDNYGYTF	TGTGCCTGGAGTTTAGATAACTATGGCTACACCTTC	-	TRBV30	TRBJ1-2	-
CASSLGQGAREQYF	TGCGCCAGCAGCTTGGGGCAGGGGGCGCGGGAGCAGTACTTC	-	TRBV5-1	TRBJ2-5	-
CASSQATHRGVTATNEKLFF	TGCGCCAGCAGCCAAGCCACTCACAGGGGAGTGACGGCAACTAATGAAAAACTGTTTTTT	-	TRBV4-1	TRBJ1-4	TRBD1
CSVGGYNEQFF	TGCAGCGTTGGGGGCTACAATGAGCAGTTCTTC	-	TRBV29-1	TRBJ2-1	-
CASSLVRLPGSNYEQYF	TGTGCCAGCAGTTTAGTGCGGCTCCCGGGCTCTAATTACGAGCAGTACTTC	once	TRBV28	TRBJ2-7	-
CASSTSAGPSYEQYF	TGTGCCAGCAGCACAAGCGCGGGACCCTCCTACGAGCAGTACTTC	-	TRBV5-4	TRBJ2-7	-
CASKGGAGGPNEQFF	TGCGCCAGCAAAGGAGGGGCAGGGGGCCCCAATGAGCAGTTCTTC	-	TRBV4-1	TRBJ2-1	TRBD1
CASSLDSVFSREQYF	TGTGCCAGCAGTTTAGACAGCGTCTTCTCCCGCGAGCAGTACTTC	-	TRBV28	TRBJ2-7	-
CASSLGPGGEAFF	TGCGCCAGCAGCTTGGGTCCCGGCGGCGAAGCTTTCTTT	-	TRBV5-1	TRBJ1-1	-
CASRDSGGANVLTF	TGTGCCAGCAGAGATTCGGGGGGGGCCAACGTCCTGACTTTC	-	TRBV6-1	TRBJ2-6	-